The clone carrying this TCR beta chain occurred a few times. The antigen remains undetermined. The entry originates in a study of identical twins. Study-wide results and limits: Recombination models fit unrelated individuals' TCR alpha sharing but underestimated twins'.

cDNA molecules carried unique molecular identifiers, and template switching added a universal primer site. TCRdb itself ran the 5' RACE reads through MiXCR, one entry per CDR3 protein. The sample records approximately 260,000 distinct CDR3 sequences, 6.5% to 9.5% being singletons. The V and J ends lost 5 bases and 7 bases, in that order; junction bases with no gene match: 15. CDR3 length: 17 amino acids. Germline lookup yields CDR1 SGHTA and CDR2 FQGNSA. This sample also appeared in a second study, on yellow fever vaccine responses in identical twins.

This receptor was taken from a woman under 30 in good health. The sequencing sample was made of CD8+ T cells sorted from blood. The chain recombines TRBV7-2 with TRBJ2-5; TRBD2 matches 11 bases. The CDR3 loop reads CASSPELAGGYLGTQYF. CDR3 in DNA: TGTGCCAGCAGCCCTGAGTTAGCGGGAGGGTACTTGGGGACCCAGTACTTC.